The rows below give T cell receptor beta chains drawn from one sample of a study of T cells after posttransplantation cyclophosphamide. Assay used: immunoSEQ multiplex PCR; TCRdb lists only in-frame clones, some missing. The repertoire has tens of thousands of clones, none seen only once; the ten largest take about 2%. Material for sequencing was PBMCs. These receptors originate from a man in his forties in good health, CMV-negative, and a related stem cell transplant donor. Each CDR3 is given with its conserved first and last residue. D genes are given only for firm matches. Clone size, where shown, is once, few, many, or a class for clones that have expanded.

cdr3_aa cdr3_nt j_call clone_size v_call d_call
CASSASGYNEQFF TGTGCCAGCAGTGCTAGCGGCTACAATGAGCAGTTCTTC TRBJ2-1 many TRBV2 TRBD2
CASSFGTGLDYEQYF TGCGCCAGCAGCTTCGGGACAGGGTTAGATTACGAGCAGTACTTC TRBJ2-7 many TRBV5-1 TRBD1
CASSGVNGYEQYF TGTGCCAGCAGTGGAGTGAACGGGTACGAGCAGTACTTC TRBJ2-7 many TRBV6-1 -
CASSIDRNTEAFF TGTGCCAGTAGTATCGACAGGAACACTGAAGCTTTCTTT TRBJ1-1 many TRBV19 -
CSVEAQGDSYEQYF TGCAGCGTTGAAGCTCAGGGGGACTCCTACGAGCAGTACTTC TRBJ2-7 - TRBV29-1 TRBD1
CASRSREYQETQYF TGTGCCAGCAGATCCCGGGAATACCAAGAGACCCAGTACTTC TRBJ2-5 many TRBV7-2 -
CAWSVPGKSGNTIYF TGTGCCTGGAGTGTACCCGGGAAGTCTGGAAACACCATATATTTT TRBJ1-3 many TRBV30 -
CASSFQRELTDTQYF TGTGCCAGCAGTTTCCAGCGGGAGCTGACAGATACGCAGTATTTT TRBJ2-3 many TRBV28 TRBD2
CASSVSDNNEQFF TGTGCCAGCAGCGTATCAGATAACAATGAGCAGTTCTTC TRBJ2-1 many TRBV9 -
CASSIVLNNEQFF TGTGCCAGCAGTATTGTCCTAAACAATGAGCAGTTCTTC TRBJ2-1 many TRBV6-4 -
CASSPEGASAEKLFF TGTGCCAGCAGCCCAGAGGGGGCTTCGGCTGAAAAACTGTTTTTT TRBJ1-4 many TRBV7-9 TRBD1
CASRKGEAGSYEQYF TGCGCCAGCAGAAAGGGGGAAGCCGGGTCCTACGAGCAGTACTTC TRBJ2-7 many TRBV10-2 -
CASSSQGGAQQPQHF TGTGCCAGCAGCTCCCAAGGGGGTGCACAACAGCCCCAGCATTTT TRBJ1-5 many TRBV7-2 -
CASSSGGELNTEAFF TGTGCCAGCAGTTCAGGGGGCGAGCTGAACACTGAAGCTTTCTTT TRBJ1-1 many TRBV25-1 TRBD1
CASSVEGQYTEAFF TGCGCCAGCAGCGTAGAGGGACAGTACACTGAAGCTTTCTTT TRBJ1-1 many TRBV5-1 TRBD1
CASSPGGTGGQNYGYTF TGTGCCAGCAGCCCGGGAGGGACAGGGGGCCAAAACTATGGCTACACCTTC TRBJ1-2 many TRBV5-4 TRBD1
CASTLFGIFTYEQYF TGTGCCAGCACCCTCTTCGGGATTTTTACGTACGAGCAGTACTTC TRBJ2-7 - TRBV6-5 -
CASSKGRDYSPRGTEAFF TGTGCCAGCAGCAAAGGACGCGACTACTCCCCGAGGGGGACTGAAGCTTTCTTT TRBJ1-1 many TRBV21-1 -
CASSQAGSEQYF TGTGCCAGCAGCCAAGCGGGAAGCGAGCAGTACTTC TRBJ2-7 many TRBV14 -
CASSHRLAGEGKTGELFF TGTGCCAGCAGCCACAGACTAGCGGGAGAGGGAAAAACCGGGGAGCTGTTTTTT TRBJ2-2 many TRBV7-8 TRBD2
CASSLGGTGGFNEQFF TGTGCCAGCAGCTTAGGAGGGACAGGGGGATTCAATGAGCAGTTCTTC TRBJ2-1 many TRBV7-9 TRBD1
CASSSTMGGSTDTQYF TGTGCCAGCAGCTCTACAATGGGGGGGTCCACAGATACGCAGTATTTT TRBJ2-3 many TRBV7-2 TRBD2
CASSFGTSGISYNEQFF TGTGCCAGCAGCTTCGGGACTAGCGGCATCTCCTACAATGAGCAGTTCTTC TRBJ2-1 many TRBV11-3 TRBD2
CASRSSSGANVLTF TGTGCCAGCAGGTCCAGCTCTGGGGCCAACGTCCTGACTTTC TRBJ2-6 many TRBV7-2 -
CASSLGDRVHEQYF TGCGCCAGCAGCTTGGGGGACAGGGTTCACGAGCAGTACTTC TRBJ2-7 few TRBV5-1 TRBD1
CASHRDRNTEAFF TGTGCCAGCCATAGGGACAGGAACACTGAAGCTTTCTTT TRBJ1-1 many TRBV19 TRBD1
CASRPLRENTGELFF TGTGCCAGCAGACCCCTCAGGGAGAACACCGGGGAGCTGTTTTTT TRBJ2-2 many TRBV7-9 -
CASSPGTVINQPQHF TGCGCCAGCAGCCCCGGGACAGTGATCAATCAGCCCCAGCATTTT TRBJ1-5 many TRBV5-1 TRBD1
CASSLDRFGGETQYF TGTGCCAGCAGCTTGGACCGCTTTGGCGGGGAGACCCAGTACTTC TRBJ2-5 - TRBV5-4 -
CASSYSSGIQPQHF TGTGCCAGCAGTTACTCATCGGGTATTCAGCCCCAGCATTTT TRBJ1-5 few TRBV6-6 -
CASKPGGSGGYNEQFF TGCGCCAGTAAACCGGGGGGCAGCGGAGGGTACAATGAGCAGTTCTTC TRBJ2-1 many TRBV10-2 -